The 11 T cell receptor beta chains below all came from one sample that was sequenced in a study of blood T cells in healthy people across ages. A J-beta primer mix and a sample-barcoded 5' primer were used in a second PCR of about 7 to 11 cycles. TCRdb called the 5' RACE reads again in MiXCR, with one record for every CDR3 protein. The profile shows 1,500,000 or so distinct CDR3 sequences, roughly 59% of them singletons. Sequencing input: blood. The receptor source for this set is a young man in good health.

This clonotype has just a few counts. J is TRBJ1-2 and V is TRBV2, with TRBD1 as a possible D gene (5 bases). This CDR3 region has 14 residues. Germline-derived CDR1 and CDR2 are SNHLY and FYNNEI. V was pared by 7 bases and J by 4 bases, with 16 bases between. DNA of the CDR3: TGTGCCAGCATGGGGCAGGCTGCTTCCTATGGCTACACCTTC. Its translation: CASMGQAASYGYTF.

The chain links TRBV19 to TRBJ2-1; 7 positions match TRBD1. The ends lost 1 base at V and 15 bases at J; junction bases unmatched: 15. The CDR3 is 15 amino acids. Germline V gene lookup returns CDR1 LNHDA and CDR2 SQIVND (reference sequence). Here the CDR3 DNA reads TGTGCCAGTAGTATAGTAGGACAGGCAATGACCCAATTGTTCTTC. As protein: CASSIVGQAMTQLFF. Full variable domain (remainder filled in from reference TRBV19 and TRBJ2-1): DGGITQSPKYLFRKEGQNVTLSCEQNLNHDAMYWYRQDPGQGLRLIYYSQIVNDFQKGDIAEGYSVSREKKESFPLTVTSAQKNPTAFYLCASSIVGQAMTQLFFGPGTRLTVL.

This clonotype has just a few counts. This chain uses TRBV20-1 with TRBJ1-2; 7 positions match TRBD1. CDR1 is DFQATT and CDR2 is SNEGSKA in the germline V gene (reference sequence). CDR3 length: 13 amino acids. J was trimmed by 5 bases and V by 1 base; bases with no gene match: 4. Written as DNA, the CDR3 is TGCAGTGCTAGAGTGGGCAGGGGGTATGGCTACACCTTC. This codes for CSARVGRGYGYTF.

In this sample, this clonotype turned up once. One end of the junction is discordant with germline, which a read error may explain. This chain joins TRBV4-1 and TRBJ1-1; D is uncertain. This CDR3 has 18 residues. From germline, CDR1 is MGHRA and CDR2 YSYEKL. The CDR3 is CASSRIETLTRRNTGAFF. The CDR3 DNA reads as TGCGCCAGCAGCCGAATAGAGACGCTAACGCGTAGGAACACTGGAGCTTTCTTT.

This chain links TRBV3-1 with TRBJ2-5; possible D gene TRBD2, 5 bases. This CDR3 has 14 residues. Per germline, CDR1 LGHDT and CDR2 YNNKEL (reference sequence). The ends were cut back, 4 bases at V and 5 bases at J, with 14 bases in the middle. The CDR3 DNA is TGTGCCAGCAGCCGGCGGCTAGCTGGGGAGACCCAGTACTTC. It specifies CASSRRLAGETQYF.

This clonotype showed up just once. The chain carries TRBV7-2 and TRBJ2-7, with D unresolved. V was cut by 3 bases and J by 0 bases, with 9 bases left in between. Per the germline V gene, CDR1 is SGHTA and CDR2 is FQGNSA. CDR3 size: 14 residues. The chain's CDR3 is CASSFDRNSYEQYF. CDR3 bases: TGTGCCAGCAGCTTTGATCGGAACTCCTACGAGCAGTACTTC.

The chain carries TRBV5-1 and TRBJ2-7; D call uncertain. The germline V gene encodes CDR1 SGHRS and CDR2 YFSETQ. The CDR3 length is 15 residues. The V and J ends lost 5 bases and 4 bases respectively, with 19 bases between them. The CDR3, as DNA: TGCGCCAGCAGACTACTTGACGGAACTTTGTACGAGCAGTACTTC. Amino acid sequence: CASRLLDGTLYEQYF.

The chain carries TRBV20-1 and TRBJ1-2; D possibly corresponds to TRBD1 (5 bases). V gave up 0 bases and J gave up 7 bases, with 6 bases separating them. The germline CDR1 and CDR2 sequences are DFQATT and SNEGSKA (reference sequence). This CDR3 has 11 amino acids. The CDR3 sequence: CSARDRVGYTF. CDR3 bases: TGCAGTGCTAGAGACAGGGTTGGCTACACCTTC.

This clonotype has only a few counts. The chain combines TRBV7-2 with TRBJ2-7; D might be TRBD2 (7 bases). Trimming removed 3 bases at V and 4 bases at J, with 13 bases between. Looked up from germline, CDR1 is SGHTA and CDR2 is FQGNSA. CDR3 length equals 14 residues. This CDR3 reads CASSLRGGVYEQYF. The CDR3 DNA sequence: TGTGCCAGCAGCTTGAGAGGGGGGGTATACGAGCAGTACTTC.

A single count supports this clonotype. The rearrangement links TRBV7-2 to TRBJ2-1; TRBD1 matches 9 bases. The V gene end was trimmed by 5 bases and the J gene end by 13 bases; junction bases not matched to a gene: 12. Germline V gives CDR1 SGHTA, CDR2 FQGNSA. CDR3 length: 14 residues. DNA for the CDR3: TGTGCCAGCAGCCCCCCGGGACAGGGATATCGACAGTTCTTC. Translated, it gives CASSPPGQGYRQFF.

The V call is TRBV7-9, the J call TRBJ2-3; a weak D match, TRBD2 (5 bases). V was shortened by 0 bases and J by 4 bases, with 5 bases between the two germline ends. This CDR3 has 13 amino acids. CDR1 is SEHNR, CDR2 FQNEAQ, per germline (reference sequence). CDR3 sequence: CASSLASADTQYF. The CDR3 DNA sequence: TGTGCCAGCAGCTTAGCTAGCGCAGATACGCAGTATTTT.